These 5 T cell receptor beta chains were all obtained from the same sample, sequenced in a study of T cell responses to AZD1222 COVID-19 vaccine. Repertoires were generated with immunoSEQ multiplex PCR, while TCRdb's copy carries only in-frame clones and drops some. There are over 150,000 clones in the sample; 80% to 90% occur only once, and 5.5% to 6% lies in the top ten. Sequencing used peripheral blood, obtained on day 0 of MenACWY control vaccination. These receptors originate from an adult in good health.

The rearrangement links TRBV5-1 to TRBJ2-7; D might be TRBD1 (6 bases). The CDR3 spans 14 residues. Per the germline V gene, CDR1 is SGHRS and CDR2 is YFSETQ. The V gene lost 1 base and the J gene lost 1 base, with 9 bases spanning the gap. The DNA of the CDR3 is TGCGCCAGCAGCTTGAGCAGGGGTTCCTACGAGCAGTACTTC. Encoded protein: CASSLSRGSYEQYF.

Of note for this clone: This same CDR3 is encoded by further DNA sequences in the sample. The chain combines TRBV6-5 with TRBJ1-1, with D possibly being TRBD1 (5 bases). This CDR3 contains 13 residues. V lost 2 bases to trimming and J lost 1 base, with 5 bases between them. Germline V CDR1 and CDR2: MNHEY, SVGAGI. CDR3 nucleotides: TGTGCCAGCAGTTACACAGGGAACACTGAAGCTTTCTTT. It specifies CASSYTGNTEAFF.

The chain links TRBV3-1 (or the pseudogene TRBV3-2) to TRBJ1-5; D is possibly TRBD1 (5 bases). Germline CDR1 is LGHDT and CDR2 is YNNKEL (reference sequence). The CDR3 loop spans 13 amino acids. The germline V and J ends were trimmed by 1 base and 7 bases, with 8 bases remaining between them. CDR3 nucleotides: TGTGCCAGCAGCCAAGGGGACGACCAGCCCCAGCATTTT. This encodes CASSQGDDQPQHF.

This chain's CDR3 is CASSRRSGTNTEAFF. The CDR3 region has the DNA TGTGCCAGCAGCCGCCGGTCAGGAACGAACACTGAAGCTTTCTTT. J is TRBJ1-1 and V is TRBV7-2; unclear D gene. This CDR3 spans 15 amino acids. Trimming cost V 5 bases and J 1 base, with 14 bases left between them. CDR1 is SGHTA, CDR2 FQGNSA, per germline.

The V gene is TRBV7-9, the J gene TRBJ1-6, with 11 bases fitting TRBD1. The J segment lost 9 bases and the V segment lost 5 bases, leaving 6 bases of the junction unmatched. Germline CDR1 reads SEHNR; CDR2 reads FQNEAQ (reference sequence). CDR3 length: 15 amino acids. The CDR3 nucleotides are TGTGCCAGCAGCGAACGGACAGGGGGCGGTTCACCCCTCCACTTT. Its translation: CASSERTGGGSPLHF.